This is a list of T cell receptor beta chains from one sample in a study of blood T cell repertoires in COVID-19. Assay used: immunoSEQ multiplex PCR; TCRdb lists only in-frame clones, some missing. Among about 70,000 clones listed, about three quarters were seen once. The specimen sequenced was peripheral blood. The receptors originated from an elderly woman with active or convalescent COVID-19. Both conserved end residues are part of each CDR3. D genes are given only for firm matches. The listing skips clone size in some rows; elsewhere it reads once, few, many or a size class.

.	TRBV25-1	TRBJ1-1	TRBD1	CASSRGTEAFF	TGTGCCAGCAGCAGGGGGACTGAAGCTTTCTTT
.	TRBV5-1	TRBJ1-1	.	CASSLAQRGTEAFF	TGCGCCAGCAGCTTGGCACAAAGGGGGACTGAAGCTTTCTTT
many	TRBV5-4	TRBJ2-1	.	CASSLQQVHHNEQFF	TGTGCCAGCAGCTTGCAACAGGTTCATCACAATGAGCAGTTCTTC
few	TRBV4-3	TRBJ1-4	.	CASSQSRGRGTNEKLFF	TGCGCCAGCAGCCAGAGCCGAGGGAGAGGGACTAATGAAAAACTGTTTTTT
.	TRBV10-3	TRBJ1-4	.	CAISPSGEGDNEKLFF	TGTGCCATCAGCCCCTCAGGGGAAGGGGATAATGAAAAACTGTTTTTT
.	TRBV29-1	TRBJ2-7	TRBD1	CSAEQGGSEQYF	TGCAGCGCAGAACAGGGGGGTAGCGAGCAGTACTTC
.	TRBV27	TRBJ2-1	TRBD2	CASTLTSGGSSEQFF	TGTGCCAGCACCCTGACTAGCGGGGGGAGTAGTGAGCAGTTCTTC
.	TRBV10-1	TRBJ1-1	TRBD1	CASSGTAGGNTEAFF	TGCGCCAGCAGCGGGACAGCCGGGGGGAACACTGAAGCTTTCTTT
once	TRBV12-3/TRBV12-4	TRBJ1-2	TRBD1	CASTPGGDGYTF	TGTGCCAGCACCCCAGGGGGAGATGGCTACACCTTC
.	TRBV7-9	TRBJ2-1	.	CASSLSGHTNEQFF	TGTGCCAGCAGCTTATCGGGACATACCAATGAGCAGTTCTTC
few	TRBV7-2	TRBJ2-5	.	CASSLVVLTTYQETQYF	TGTGCCAGCAGCTTAGTGGTCCTGACGACTTACCAAGAGACCCAGTACTTC
once	TRBV5-4	TRBJ2-7	.	CASSLETSSGSSEQYF	TGTGCCAGCAGCTTGGAGACGTCTAGTGGGTCGAGCGAGCAGTACTTC
.	TRBV5-6	TRBJ1-6	.	CASSLVAGLSSYNSPLHF	TGTGCCAGCAGCTTGGTGGCAGGGCTGAGCTCCTATAATTCACCCCTCCACTTT
.	TRBV2	TRBJ2-4	.	CASSAFGGSRNIQYF	TGTGCCAGCAGCGCGTTCGGGGGTTCGAGAAACATTCAGTACTTC
once	TRBV28	TRBJ1-2	.	CASSPTGYYGYTF	TGTGCCAGCAGTCCGACAGGATACTATGGCTACACCTTC
.	TRBV5-1	TRBJ2-5	.	CASSLVDGNQETQYF	TGCGCCAGCAGCTTGGTGGACGGGAACCAAGAGACCCAGTACTTC
.	TRBV9	TRBJ1-3	.	CASSNQAGIGNTIYF	TGTGCCAGCAGCAACCAAGCAGGGATTGGGAACACCATATATTTT
.	TRBV5-4	TRBJ1-1	TRBD1	CASSPTGQGLKDTEAFF	TGTGCCAGCAGCCCTACTGGACAGGGGTTGAAGGACACTGAAGCTTTCTTT
.	TRBV9	TRBJ1-4	TRBD1	CASSSTGGTGGSGEKLFF	TGTGCCAGCAGTTCCACCGGGGGGACAGGGGGCAGCGGCGAAAAACTGTTTTTT
.	TRBV18	TRBJ1-1	.	CASSPGRANTEAFF	TGTGCCAGCTCACCAGGCAGGGCTAACACTGAAGCTTTCTTT
.	TRBV6-5	TRBJ1-2	TRBD1	CASSQTGEYGYTF	TGTGCCAGCAGCCAGACAGGGGAATATGGCTACACCTTC
few	TRBV13	TRBJ1-2	.	CASSLRGKSGYTF	TGTGCCAGCAGCTTGCGGGGGAAGAGTGGCTACACCTTC
once	TRBV7-2	TRBJ2-7	TRBD1	CASSWDSSYEQYF	TGTGCCAGCAGCTGGGACAGCTCCTACGAGCAGTACTTC
.	TRBV5-1	TRBJ2-3	.	CASRTREADTQYF	TGCGCCAGTCGGACCAGGGAGGCAGATACGCAGTATTTT
.	TRBV6-1	TRBJ1-1	TRBD1	CASSELRGTVNTEAFF	TGTGCCAGCAGTGAGCTCAGGGGGACGGTGAACACTGAAGCTTTCTTT
.	TRBV12-2	TRBJ1-5	.	CASRPRGQGGQPQHF	TGTGCAAGTCGCCCTAGGGGCCAGGGAGGTCAGCCCCAGCATTTT
.	TRBV29-1	TRBJ2-1	.	CSVDSRGVDNEQFF	TGCAGCGTTGATAGCAGGGGGGTAGACAATGAGCAGTTCTTC
.	TRBV6-1	TRBJ2-6	TRBD1	CASSEWPPGGFPSGANVLTF	TGTGCCAGCAGTGAATGGCCGCCAGGGGGCTTCCCTTCTGGGGCCAACGTCCTGACTTTC
few	TRBV7-9	TRBJ1-1	.	CASSPPLVTIQDMNTEAFF	TGTGCCAGCAGCCCACCCCTCGTAACCATACAGGACATGAACACTGAAGCTTTCTTT
.	TRBV19	TRBJ1-3	.	CASSPRVSGNTIYF	TGTGCCAGTAGTCCCAGGGTCTCTGGAAACACCATATATTTT
.	TRBV19	TRBJ2-5	TRBD1	CASSAEQGTGAQETQYF	TGTGCCAGTAGTGCCGAACAAGGGACAGGAGCCCAAGAGACCCAGTACTTC
few	TRBV28	TRBJ2-7	.	CASNSPLARGYEQYF	TGTGCCAGCAACTCACCGTTGGCTAGGGGCTACGAGCAGTACTTC
.	TRBV12-3/TRBV12-4	TRBJ1-3	.	CASTRNSGNTIYF	TGTGCCAGCACCAGAAACTCTGGAAACACCATATATTTT
once	TRBV20-1	TRBJ2-3	.	CSARLVDTQYF	TGCAGTGCTAGATTAGTTGATACGCAGTATTTT
few	TRBV19	TRBJ1-1	.	CASTRRGNEGTEAFF	TGTGCCAGTACCCGACGTGGGAACGAGGGCACTGAAGCTTTCTTT
.	TRBV4-3	TRBJ1-2	.	CASSQDAQASYGYTF	TGCGCCAGCAGCCAAGACGCGCAGGCCAGCTATGGCTACACCTTC
.	TRBV3-1/TRBV3-2	TRBJ2-3	TRBD1	CASSLGQGAPDTQYF	TGTGCCAGCAGCCTGGGACAGGGGGCGCCGGATACGCAGTATTTT
.	TRBV28	TRBJ2-7	TRBD1	CASSLKQGTGEEDYEQYF	TGTGCCAGCAGTTTAAAGCAAGGGACAGGGGAGGAGGACTACGAGCAGTACTTC
.	TRBV6-6	TRBJ2-1	.	CASTTGTYNEQFF	TGTGCCAGTACGACAGGAACCTACAATGAGCAGTTCTTC
once	TRBV5-4	TRBJ2-2	TRBD2	CASSFAGLAASNTGELFF	TGTGCCAGCAGCTTCGCAGGACTAGCGGCCTCGAACACCGGGGAGCTGTTTTTT
few	TRBV27	TRBJ1-5	.	CASSLMGADNQPQHF	TGTGCCAGCAGTTTAATGGGGGCTGACAATCAGCCCCAGCATTTT
.	TRBV7-6	TRBJ2-1	.	CASSLSSTKRANSYNEQFF	TGTGCCAGCAGCTTAAGCTCAACCAAGAGGGCCAACTCCTACAATGAGCAGTTCTTC
.	TRBV6-5	TRBJ1-2	TRBD1	CASSTDRDYGYTF	TGTGCCAGCAGTACCGACAGGGACTATGGCTACACCTTC
few	TRBV30	TRBJ1-4	.	CACSASTNEKLFF	TGTGCCTGTTCCGCGTCGACTAATGAAAAACTGTTTTTT